This T cell receptor beta chain derives from a study of cytomegalovirus exposure and HLA in healthy donors. Across the study: The same platform was used for the roughly 120 validation repertoires as for the approximately 730 first-cohort repertoires, as reported in a later analysis. Study-wide results and limits: Confirmation was obtained in vitro that a few CMV-associated chains are specific for CMV antigens. A list of around 150 TCR beta chains associated with cytomegalovirus was given.

This clone has just one count. Its antigen is as yet unknown. Trimming removed 4 bases at V and 7 bases at J, with 17 bases between. From germline, CDR1 is LNHNV and CDR2 YYDKDF (reference sequence). The length of the CDR3 is 15 residues. TCRdb's copy holds only in-frame clones and misses some; the assay was immunoSEQ multiplex PCR. Here the sample spans some 44,000 clones, about 93% being singletons. Separation from the approximately 690-subject first cohort characterized the roughly 120-subject validation cohort, to which the donors belonged. What was sequenced was PBMCs. The V call is TRBV15, the J call TRBJ1-3; TRBD1 is a possible D gene (5 bases). This clonotype originated in a man aged 18 to 29 in good health and CMV-seronegative. For the CDR3, the DNA is TGTGCCACCAGCAACCCCCAAGGGGCAGCGAACACCATATATTTT. It translates to CATSNPQGAANTIYF.